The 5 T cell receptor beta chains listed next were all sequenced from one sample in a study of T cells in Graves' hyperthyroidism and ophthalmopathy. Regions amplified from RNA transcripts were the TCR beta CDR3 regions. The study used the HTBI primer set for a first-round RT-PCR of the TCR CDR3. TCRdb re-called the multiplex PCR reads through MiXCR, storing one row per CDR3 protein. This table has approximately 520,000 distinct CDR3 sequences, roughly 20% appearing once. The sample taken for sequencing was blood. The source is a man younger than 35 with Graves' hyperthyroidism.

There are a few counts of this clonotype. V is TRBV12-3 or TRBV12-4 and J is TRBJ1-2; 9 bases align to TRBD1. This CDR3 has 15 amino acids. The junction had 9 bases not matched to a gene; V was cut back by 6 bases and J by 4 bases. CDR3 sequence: CASRQGALQSYGYTF. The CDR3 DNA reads TGTGCCAGCAGACAGGGGGCCCTGCAGTCCTATGGCTACACCTTC.

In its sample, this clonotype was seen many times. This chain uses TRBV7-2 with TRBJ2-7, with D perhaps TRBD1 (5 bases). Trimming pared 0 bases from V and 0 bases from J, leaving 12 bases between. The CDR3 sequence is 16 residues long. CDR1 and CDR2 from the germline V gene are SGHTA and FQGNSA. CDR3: CASSLAADTGSYEQYF. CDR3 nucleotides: TGTGCCAGCAGCTTAGCCGCGGACACCGGCTCCTACGAGCAGTACTTC.

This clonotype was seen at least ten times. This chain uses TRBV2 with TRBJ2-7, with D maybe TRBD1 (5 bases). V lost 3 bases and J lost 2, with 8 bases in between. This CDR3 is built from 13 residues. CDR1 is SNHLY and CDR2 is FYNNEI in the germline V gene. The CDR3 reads CASSEGRAYEQYF. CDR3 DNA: TGTGCCAGCAGTGAGGGCAGGGCCTACGAGCAGTACTTC.

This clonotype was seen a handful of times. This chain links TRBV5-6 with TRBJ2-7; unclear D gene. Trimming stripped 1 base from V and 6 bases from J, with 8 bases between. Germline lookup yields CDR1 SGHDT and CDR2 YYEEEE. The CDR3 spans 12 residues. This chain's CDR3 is CASSLLEAEQYF. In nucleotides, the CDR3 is TGTGCCAGCAGCTTGTTGGAAGCCGAGCAGTACTTC. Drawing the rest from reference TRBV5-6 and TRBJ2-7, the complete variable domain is DAGVTQSPTHLIKTRGQQVTLRCSPKSGHDTVSWYQQALGQGPQFIFQYYEEEERQRGNFPDRFSGHQFPNYSSELNVNALLLGDSALYLCASSLLEAEQYFGPGTRLTVT.

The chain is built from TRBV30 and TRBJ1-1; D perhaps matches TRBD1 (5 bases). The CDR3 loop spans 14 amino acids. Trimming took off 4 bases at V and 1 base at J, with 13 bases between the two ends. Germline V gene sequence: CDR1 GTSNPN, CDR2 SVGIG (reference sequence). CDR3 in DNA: TGTGCCTGGACCTGGGGCGGGGGGAACACTGAAGCTTTCTTT. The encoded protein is CAWTWGGGNTEAFF.